The T cell receptor beta chain described here comes from a study of graft-versus-host responses after intestinal transplantation. Study-wide context: Tacrolimus and steroids were given for 2 to 3 years to all recipients after anti-thymocyte globulin induction. Study conclusions and caveats: Present in recipient marrow, GvH clones included some that appeared first in ileum or blood. GvH clone levels peaked in circulation, and this peak was associated with early post-transplant HvG declines.

The data were produced by immunoSEQ multiplex PCR, yet TCRdb's version contains in-frame clones alone and is incomplete. The repertoire includes around 8,800 clones, 25% to 30% of them detected once, and 5% sits in the top ten. Trimming removed 0 bases from V and 2 bases from J, with 8 bases in between. Looked up from germline, CDR1 is LGHNA and CDR2 is YNFKEQ. CDR3 length: 14 residues. Co-plating was performed using roughly 200,000 CFSE-labeled responder cells and roughly 200,000 irradiated, violet-dye-labeled stimulator cells. Responder cells that were proliferating and CFSE-low, both CD3+CD4+ and CD3+CD8+, were sorted after the reaction.

Sequenced material: alloreactive CD8+ T cells from a mixed lymphocyte reaction culture, taken before transplantation. Regarding subset: CFSE-low proliferating T cells sorted from roughly six-day pre-transplant mixed lymphocyte reaction (GvH or HvG direction). This receptor was identified in a human patient who was an organ donor for intestinal transplantation. The gene calls are TRBV4-2 and TRBJ2-7; weak D call: TRBD2 (6 bases). The CDR3 is CASSQDGGTYEQYF. CDR3 sequence (DNA): TGTGCCAGCAGCCAAGATGGAGGGACCTACGAGCAGTACTTC.